The T cell receptor (beta chain) under discussion was sequenced for a study of human T cells and chemical hapten exposure. As for the study in general: Patients, predominantly female, presented with alopecia areata, totalis or universalis. Across samples, TCR yields varied, mostly owing to small differences in pooled library volumes. General study findings and limits: The count of PT1 expanded TCRs correlated positively with patch test score.

TCRdb reanalysed the RACE reads using MiXCR and keeps one entry per CDR3 protein. The sample lists about 70,000 distinct CDR3 sequences, 8.5% occurring once. Documented time point: patch test 2, 6 weeks after DPC sensitization. Documented treatment: therapeutic diphenylcyclopropenone sensitization with weekly scalp DPC. A word on this clonotype: Antigen unknown.

V shed 5 bases and J shed 4 bases, with 22 bases lying between them. In germline, CDR1 is DFQATT, CDR2 SNEGSKA (reference sequence). The CDR3 covers 16 residues. Sequencing was performed on whole blood, taken in connection with sensitization to the hapten diphenylcyclopropenone (DPC). This clonotype was sampled from a woman aged 50 to 65 with alopecia areata. Some clones in this sample may be carry-over from other donors' samples. V is TRBV20-1 and J is TRBJ2-3; D perhaps matches TRBD2 (6 bases). Here the CDR3 DNA reads TGCAGTGCTGCCCGAACCCTAGCGAGGAGCGCAGATACGCAGTATTTT. It yields the protein CSAARTLARSADTQYF.